This paragraph covers one T cell receptor (beta chain) sequence. The trim removed 5 bases at V and 6 bases at J, leaving 13 bases unmatched. Germline CDR1 reads MDHEN; CDR2 reads SYDVKM. The CDR3 length is 16 residues. Data came from immunoSEQ multiplex PCR; TCRdb stores just in-frame clones and leaves some out. The table lists about 26,000 clones, less than 80% of them singletons. These data are taken from a study of immune evolution from preneoplasia to lung adenocarcinoma. Sequenced input: FFPE invasive lung adenocarcinoma tissue. The sequence was obtained from a person between 55 and 69 years old with invasive lung adenocarcinoma. Some clones in this sample may be carry-over from other donors' samples. The chain has TRBV28 and TRBJ1-2; TRBD1 matches at 9 bases. CDR3 sequence: CASSPRALQGAHGYTF. CDR3 DNA sequence: TGTGCCAGCAGTCCTAGGGCCCTACAGGGGGCCCATGGCTACACCTTC.